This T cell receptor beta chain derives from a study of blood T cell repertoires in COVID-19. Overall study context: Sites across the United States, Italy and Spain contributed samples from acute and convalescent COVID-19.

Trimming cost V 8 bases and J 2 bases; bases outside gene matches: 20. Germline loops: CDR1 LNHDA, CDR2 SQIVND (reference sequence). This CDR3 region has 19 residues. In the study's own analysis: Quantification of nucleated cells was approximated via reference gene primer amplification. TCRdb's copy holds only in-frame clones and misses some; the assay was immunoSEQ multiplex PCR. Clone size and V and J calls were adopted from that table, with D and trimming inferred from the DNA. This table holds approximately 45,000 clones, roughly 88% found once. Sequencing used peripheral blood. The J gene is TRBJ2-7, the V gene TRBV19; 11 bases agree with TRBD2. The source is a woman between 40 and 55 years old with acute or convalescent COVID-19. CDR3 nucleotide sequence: TGTGCCAGTCCTACCACTCCGGGACTAGCGGAACACCCTCCCTACGAGCAGTACTTC. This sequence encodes CASPTTPGLAEHPPYEQYF.